These 26 T cell receptor beta chains share one sample of origin, sequenced in a study of somatic mutations in T cells in chronic GVHD. Here immunoSEQ multiplex PCR was the method, and the copy in TCRdb shows in-frame clones only, minus some. The sample yields around 1,600 clones, about 60% seen once. Sequenced material: CD8+ T cells from blood. Every receptor here comes from a male patient aged 45 to 59 with chronic graft-versus-host disease. Some T cells may have come from the graft donor.

This sequence joins TRBV6-6 and TRBJ1-6; 9 bases fit TRBD1. The V segment lost 10 bases and the J segment 8 bases; nucleotides outside the gene matches: 9. Germline V gene data show CDR1 as MNHNY and CDR2 as SVGAGI (reference sequence). The CDR3 has 14 residues. The CDR3 DNA sequence: TGTGCCACCCAAGGGGACAGGGTACATTCACCCCTCCACTTT. Its protein product is CATQGDRVHSPLHF.

The V and J genes are TRBV27 and TRBJ2-1; perhaps TRBD2 as D (5 bases). Per the germline V gene, CDR1 is MNHEY and CDR2 is SMNVEV (reference sequence). The length of the CDR3 is 12 residues. Trimming cost V 3 bases and J 7 bases, with 7 bases left between them. Here the CDR3 DNA reads TGTGCCAGCAGTTTGGGCGGGAATGAGCAGTTCTTC. It codes for CASSLGGNEQFF.

This clone was seen only a few times. V and J are TRBV6-9 and TRBJ2-5; 7 nucleotides line up with TRBD1. The V gene's germline CDR1 is MNHGY and CDR2 SVAAGI. The CDR3 length is 14 residues. The CDR3 here is CASNRGGLAETQYF. In DNA form, the CDR3 reads TGTGCATCAAACAGGGGCGGATTAGCAGAGACCCAGTACTTC.

The chain combines TRBV9 with TRBJ2-1, with 9 bases that match TRBD2. V gave up 4 bases and J gave up 7 bases; unmatched junction bases: 12. The CDR3 runs to 16 residues. Germline lookup yields CDR1 SGDLS and CDR2 YYNGEE. CDR3 residues: CASSPPGGTSRNEQFF. As DNA, the CDR3 is TGTGCCAGCAGCCCTCCCGGAGGGACTAGCCGTAATGAGCAGTTCTTC.

This clone qualifies as medium-sized. The chain employs TRBV2 and TRBJ2-7; D is possibly TRBD1 (5 bases). Germline V lookup: CDR1 SNHLY, CDR2 FYNNEI. Trimming took 7 bases from V and 0 from J, leaving 10 bases between them. This CDR3 spans 13 amino acids. The DNA for the CDR3 is TGTGCCAGCACGGTGACAGACTCCTACGAGCAGTACTTC. As protein: CASTVTDSYEQYF.

J is TRBJ2-3 and V is TRBV9; D may be TRBD2 (6 bases). The CDR3 is 16 amino acids. Trimming stripped 4 bases from V and 1 base from J, with 16 bases between. CDR1 SGDLS and CDR2 YYNGEE come from the germline V gene. The CDR3 nucleotides are TGTGCCAGCAGCCCCAGTGGGGGGTTAGGCACAGATACGCAGTATTTT. This sequence encodes CASSPSGGLGTDTQYF.

The chain recombines TRBV6-6 with TRBJ1-5; D might be TRBD1 (6 bases). From germline, CDR1 is MNHNY and CDR2 SVGAGI (reference sequence). Deletions cut 6 bases from V and 3 bases from J, with 12 bases between. The CDR3 is 14 amino acids. CDR3 loop: CASSMDSSNQPQHF. The CDR3 DNA is TGTGCCAGCAGCATGGACAGTTCCAATCAGCCCCAGCATTTT.

The chain joins TRBV7-9 to TRBJ2-5; tentatively, D is TRBD2 (6 bases). The germline gives CDR1 SEHNR, CDR2 FQNEAQ (reference sequence). This CDR3 has 14 residues. V was clipped by 4 bases and J by 11 bases, with 20 bases between them. The CDR3 is CASSSERRAWEQYF. The CDR3 nucleotides read TGTGCCAGCAGCTCAGAGAGGAGGGCTTGGGAGCAGTACTTC.

V is TRBV19 and J is TRBJ1-2; D possibly corresponds to TRBD1 (5 bases). The V gene's germline CDR1 is LNHDA and CDR2 SQIVND (reference sequence). With 8 bases removed from V and 7 bases from J, the gap between germline ends came to 14 bases. The length of the CDR3 is 12 residues. The CDR3 DNA is TGTGCCAGTCGCACGGGAGGGACTGGCTACACCTTC. This gives the protein CASRTGGTGYTF.

The chain couples TRBV7-9 to TRBJ2-5; 11 positions match TRBD2. This CDR3 has 17 amino acids. The germline CDR1 and CDR2 sequences are SEHNR and FQNEAQ (reference sequence). Germline trimming cut 7 bases from V and 4 bases from J; bases unmatched to any gene: 14. The CDR3 DNA is TGTGCCAGCACCCACGAACTAGCGGGAGATTGGGGAGAGACCCAGTACTTC. Translated, it gives CASTHELAGDWGETQYF.

The chain joins TRBV13 to TRBJ2-1, with D possibly matching TRBD2 (5 bases). The CDR3 has 12 residues. V shed 0 bases and J shed 9 bases, with 6 bases lying between them. CDR1 is PRHDT and CDR2 is FYEKMQ in the germline V gene (reference sequence). The DNA of the CDR3 is TGTGCCAGCAGCTTAGGCCGGGGTGAGCAGTTCTTC. Translated: CASSLGRGEQFF.

The gene calls are TRBV13 and TRBJ1-3, with a tentative D call TRBD1 (6 bases). The CDR3 runs 15 residues. The ends were cut back, 6 bases at V and 0 bases at J, with 12 bases in the middle. Germline V gene sequence: CDR1 PRHDT, CDR2 FYEKMQ (reference sequence). The CDR3 sequence: CASSRQDFSGNTIYF. The CDR3 region has the DNA TGTGCCAGCAGTAGACAGGACTTCTCTGGAAACACCATATATTTT. Supplemented by reference TRBV13 and TRBJ1-3, the full variable domain reads AAGVIQSPRHLIKEKRETATLKCYPIPRHDTVYWYQQGPGQDPQFLISFYEKMQSDKGSIPDRFSAQQFSDYHSELNMSSLELGDSALYFCASSRQDFSGNTIYFGEGSWLTVV.

This chain joins TRBV11-2 and TRBJ1-6; 8 bases match TRBD1. The V gene end was trimmed by 0 bases and the J gene end by 7 bases; junction bases not matched to a gene: 8. Germline-derived CDR1 and CDR2 are SGHAT and FQNNGV. CDR3 length equals 17 residues. The CDR3 nucleotides are TGTGCCAGCAGCTTAGAAGGGGCAGGGGGCCGGAATTCACCCCTCCACTTT. Residues: CASSLEGAGGRNSPLHF.

The chain uses TRBV7-9 and TRBJ1-1, with D maybe TRBD1 (5 bases). The V gene's germline CDR1 is SEHNR and CDR2 FQNEAQ (reference sequence). The V gene lost 10 bases and the J gene lost 0 bases, with 12 bases spanning the gap. The CDR3 is 13 amino acids. The CDR3 DNA is TGTGCCACCGAGGAGGGGATGAACACTGAAGCTTTCTTT. Its translation is CATEEGMNTEAFF.

The V and J genes are TRBV5-4 and TRBJ2-7, with D possibly TRBD2 on 7 matching bases. The length of the CDR3 is 15 residues. Germline-derived CDR1 and CDR2 are SGHNT and YYREEE (reference sequence). Trimming left V 4 bases short and J 5 bases short, with 19 bases between. The CDR3 DNA reads TGTGCCAGCAGCCAATCGAAGGGGGGGTACGACGAGCAGTACTTC. Its translation: CASSQSKGGYDEQYF.

This chain uses TRBV5-4 with TRBJ1-1; no firm D call. This CDR3 spans 13 amino acids. Germline lookup yields CDR1 SGHNT and CDR2 YYREEE (reference sequence). Trimming pared 4 bases from V and 3 bases from J, leaving 10 bases between. The CDR3 DNA follows: TGTGCCAGCAGCCCGGGGATTGACACTGAAGCTTTCTTT. This encodes CASSPGIDTEAFF.

The V call is TRBV7-9, the J call TRBJ1-5, with 7 bases lining up with TRBD1. The CDR3 totals 15 residues. Trimming took 0 bases from V and 5 from J; bases not matched to a gene: 4. Germline V gene data show CDR1 as SEHNR and CDR2 as FQNEAQ (reference sequence). For the CDR3, the DNA is TGTGCCAGCAGCTTAGCCGGAGGGGGCCATCAGCCCCAGCATTTT. This sequence encodes CASSLAGGGHQPQHF.

The rearrangement joins TRBV19 to TRBJ1-1, with D hard to call. The CDR3 loop spans 12 amino acids. Trimming shortened V by 3 bases and J by 8 bases, and 10 bases separated the two germline ends. The germline gives CDR1 LNHDA, CDR2 SQIVND (reference sequence). The CDR3 bases are TGTGCCAGTAGTATTTCCCCCAGAGAAGCTTTCTTT. This gives the protein CASSISPREAFF.

The chain couples TRBV21-1 to TRBJ1-2. TRBV21-1 is an annotated pseudogene. This CDR3 contains 17 residues. CDR3 nucleotides: TGTGCCAGCAGCAAATGTCACTCTGAGGTTAATAACTATGGCTACGCCTTC. This codes for CASSKCHSEVNNYGYAF.

The chain links TRBV7-9 to TRBJ2-7, with 8 bases that match TRBD2. The J segment lost 4 bases and the V segment lost 2 bases, leaving 4 bases of the junction unmatched. CDR3 length equals 14 residues. Germline CDR1 and CDR2: SEHNR and FQNEAQ (reference sequence). Here the CDR3 DNA reads TGTGCCAGCAGCTTATTGGGACTAGTATACGAGCAGTACTTC. Its translation is CASSLLGLVYEQYF.

J is TRBJ1-3 and V is TRBV28, with TRBD1 matching 8 bases. V lost 2 bases and J lost 3; bases outside the gene matches: 9. CDR1 is MDHEN, CDR2 SYDVKM, per germline. CDR3 size: 17 residues. CDR3 coding DNA: TGTGCCAGCAGTTTACCCCACAGGGGGGGGAGTGGAAACACCATATATTTT. It codes for CASSLPHRGGSGNTIYF.

The rearrangement joins TRBV5-4 to TRBJ2-3; D might be TRBD1 (6 bases). The CDR3 sequence is 16 residues long. Germline CDR1 and CDR2: SGHNT and YYREEE (reference sequence). V lost 5 bases to trimming and J lost 0 bases, with 16 bases between them. For the CDR3, the DNA is TGTGCCAGCAGTTTGACCGGGACATACAGCACAGATACGCAGTATTTT. It is translated as CASSLTGTYSTDTQYF. The full variable domain, completed using reference TRBV5-4 and TRBJ2-3, is ETGVTQSPTHLIKTRGQQVTLRCSSQSGHNTVSWYQQALGQGPQFIFQYYREEENGRGNFPPRFSGLQFPNYSSELNVNALELDDSALYLCASSLTGTYSTDTQYFGPGTRLTVL.

The chain joins TRBV7-9 to TRBJ2-7, with unresolved D. Germline CDR1 SEHNR, CDR2 FQNEAQ (reference sequence). Trimming took off 3 bases at V and 1 base at J, with 13 bases between the two ends. The CDR3 sequence is 15 residues long. The CDR3 DNA is TGTGCCAGCAGCTTTTTTACGACTGGGTCCTACGAGCAGTACTTC. Its translation is CASSFFTTGSYEQYF.

Notes on this clone: Sequence at one end of the junction differs from germline and may be a read error. The gene calls are TRBV19 and TRBJ1-3; D perhaps matches TRBD1 (6 bases). The CDR3 loop spans 12 amino acids. In germline, CDR1 is LNHDA, CDR2 SQIVND (reference sequence). CDR3 amino acids: CASSIGGSSLGF. For the CDR3, the DNA is TGTGCCAGTAGTATTGGGGGCAGCTCGCTGGGTTTT.

The rearrangement joins TRBV21-1 to TRBJ2-2; the table gives TRBD2 as D, unverified against the DNA. TRBV21-1 is reported as a pseudogene. This CDR3 has 18 residues. The CDR3 sequence: CASSKALAGGPGTGELFF. CDR3 in DNA: TGTGCCAGCAGCAAAGCTCTAGCGGGGGGGCCGGGCACCGGGGAGCTGTTTTTT.

This clone was seen a few times. The CDR3, as DNA: TGTGCCAGCAGTTACTCGACAGGCTCCCAGCCCCAGCATTTT. Translation: CASSYSTGSQPQHF. The chain carries TRBV6-5 and TRBJ1-5; maybe TRBD1 (6 bases). V lost 0 bases to trimming and J lost 7 bases, with 10 bases between them. This CDR3 is built from 14 residues. Germline CDR1 MNHEY, CDR2 SVGAGI.